This paragraph covers one T cell receptor (beta chain) sequence. Its antigen is not known. The split of CD4+ cells yielded CD45RA+ naive and CD45RA-negative memory subsets. Some clones are missing from TCRdb's copy, which holds only in-frame ones; the method was immunoSEQ multiplex PCR. The sample has approximately 350,000 clones, around 72% seen once. Trimming cost V 0 bases and J 10 bases, with 12 bases left between them. Germline V gives CDR1 LNHNV, CDR2 YYDKDF (reference sequence). This CDR3 spans 13 amino acids. The source of the sample is a study of shared clonotypes between healthy human individuals. Study-wide results and caveats: Genetic and exposure-history diversity was limited by the small donor number.

The sequenced material came from memory CD4+ T cells sorted from blood. Subset given: CD45RA-negative fraction. The sequence came from a man aged 25 to 40 in good health. The chain joins TRBV15 to TRBJ1-1, with TRBD1 as a possible D gene (6 bases). CDR3 region: CATSRDRGAGAFF. CDR3 DNA sequence: TGTGCCACCAGCAGAGATCGGGGGGCGGGAGCTTTCTTT.